These 15 T cell receptor beta chains originate from one sample sequenced in a study of graft-versus-host responses after intestinal transplantation. Clones were read by immunoSEQ multiplex PCR, and TCRdb kept only the in-frame ones, dropping some. The sample lists about 24,000 clones, 40% seen once, with under 0.8% in the top ten. The material was alloreactive CD4+ T cells from a mixed lymphocyte reaction culture, obtained before intestinal transplant. Subset of the sample: CFSE-low proliferating T cells sorted from approximately 6-day pre-transplant mixed lymphocyte reaction (GvH or HvG direction). Receptor source: a human patient who received an intestinal transplant.

This clone has just a few counts. The CDR3 nucleotides read TGCGCCAGCAGCTCCGGACAGGACTACTATGGCTACACCTTC. Residues: CASSSGQDYYGYTF. This chain connects TRBV10-1 to TRBJ1-2; TRBD1 matches 7 bases. Trimming at V came to 6 bases and at J to 3 bases, leaving 7 bases not matched to a gene. This CDR3 has 14 amino acids. Germline V gene data show CDR1 as WNHNN and CDR2 as SYGVQD (reference sequence).

This clone has a handful of counts. The V and J genes are TRBV7-9 and TRBJ2-3; 8 bases line up with TRBD1. Germline lookup yields CDR1 SEHNR and CDR2 FQNEAQ (reference sequence). Losses at the gene ends were 3 bases for V and 4 bases for J; bases not matched to a gene: 3. The CDR3 spans 14 residues. CDR3 in amino acids: CASSFGQGSDTQYF. CDR3 coding DNA: TGTGCCAGCAGCTTTGGACAGGGTTCAGATACGCAGTATTTT. The complete variable domain, with remaining parts taken from reference TRBV7-9 and TRBJ2-3, reads DTGVSQNPRHKITKRGQNVTFRCDPISEHNRLYWYRQTLGQGPEFLTYFQNEAQLEKSRLLSDRFSAERPKGSFSTLEIQRTEQGDSAMYLCASSFGQGSDTQYFGPGTRLTVL.

This clone was seen a handful of times. CDR3 sequence: CASSIQGARNTEAFF. The CDR3 nucleotides are TGTGCCAGCAGCATACAGGGGGCGAGGAACACTGAAGCTTTCTTT. The chain recombines TRBV7-2 with TRBJ1-1, with 9 bases lining up with TRBD1. From germline, CDR1 is SGHTA and CDR2 FQGNSA. V shed 5 bases, J shed 1 base, and the junction held 5 bases outside the gene matches. There are 15 residues in the CDR3.

The chain joins TRBV7-9 to TRBJ1-1; no clear D gene. This CDR3 region has 14 residues. The V gene's germline CDR1 is SEHNR and CDR2 FQNEAQ (reference sequence). Trimming took 1 base from V and 7 from J, leaving 13 bases between them. As DNA, the CDR3 is TGTGCCAGCAGCTTAGTTTCCGGGAGAAATGAAGCTTTCTTT. This translates into CASSLVSGRNEAFF.

This clone came up a few times. The V and J genes are TRBV4-2 and TRBJ2-3, with D perhaps matching TRBD2 (6 bases). Germline CDR1 is LGHNA and CDR2 is YNFKEQ. V dropped 1 base and J dropped 5 bases, with 13 bases sitting between them. This CDR3 contains 15 residues. In DNA, the CDR3 is TGTGCCAGCAGCCAAGGGGTAGTCGGGGGAGATACGCAGTATTTT. It specifies CASSQGVVGGDTQYF.

In its sample, this clone is medium-sized. This rearrangement joins TRBV6-5 to TRBJ1-1; D is unclear. This CDR3 spans 16 amino acids. Germline CDR1 MNHEY, CDR2 SVGAGI. Trimming took off 0 bases at V and 0 bases at J, with 11 bases between the two ends. This CDR3 reads CASSYSVNLMNTEAFF. In nucleotides, the CDR3 is TGTGCCAGCAGTTACTCGGTCAACTTGATGAACACTGAAGCTTTCTTT.

This clone was observed a few times. The chain combines TRBV4-3 with TRBJ2-6; no firm D call. Trimming cost V 2 bases and J 0 bases, with 5 bases left between them. The CDR3 contains 15 residues. Germline loops: CDR1 LGHNA, CDR2 YSLEER. CDR3 sequence (DNA): TGCGCCAGCAGCCAACTCTACTCTGGGGCCAACGTCCTGACTTTC. It specifies CASSQLYSGANVLTF.

The chain has TRBV29-1 and TRBJ1-2, with TRBD1 matching over 11 bases. CDR3 size: 16 residues. Germline CDR1 SQVTM, CDR2 ANQGSEA. With V trimmed by 1 base and J by 4 bases, 8 bases remained unmatched. The CDR3 reads CSVEGPGQGVVYGYTF. The CDR3 DNA reads as TGCAGCGTTGAAGGGCCGGGACAGGGGGTCGTCTATGGCTACACCTTC.

This clone came up a few times. The gene calls are TRBV4-2 and TRBJ2-7, with TRBD2 matching 8 bases. CDR1 LGHNA and CDR2 YNFKEQ come from the germline V gene. CDR3 length: 14 residues. Germline trimming cut 3 bases from V and 5 bases from J; bases unmatched to any gene: 6. CDR3 in amino acids: CASSHNSGSDEQYF. CDR3 bases: TGTGCCAGCAGCCATAACAGCGGGAGCGACGAGCAGTACTTC.

This clone was observed a handful of times. The V gene is TRBV19, the J gene TRBJ2-3; D is possibly TRBD1 (5 bases). Germline-derived CDR1 and CDR2 are LNHDA and SQIVND (reference sequence). The CDR3 has 13 residues. V lost 6 bases to trimming and J lost 3 bases, with 10 bases between them. CDR3 in amino acids: CASSRQFTDTQYF. The CDR3 DNA is TGTGCCAGTAGCCGACAGTTTACAGATACGCAGTATTTT.

The chain uses TRBV4-3 and TRBJ2-7; 9 bases match TRBD1. Germline V gene lookup returns CDR1 LGHNA and CDR2 YSLEER. The J segment lost 2 bases and the V segment lost 4 bases, leaving 3 bases of the junction unmatched. CDR3 length: 14 residues. The CDR3 reads CASSPGQGTYEQYF. The CDR3 DNA reads as TGCGCCAGCAGCCCGGGACAGGGTACCTACGAGCAGTACTTC.

The chain is built from TRBV29-1 and TRBJ1-1, with TRBD1 as a possible D gene (5 bases). CDR3 length equals 11 residues. Per the germline V gene, CDR1 is SQVTM and CDR2 is ANQGSEA. Deletions cut 6 bases from V and 3 bases from J, with 8 bases between. The chain's CDR3 is CSVQGYTEAFF. In nucleotides, the CDR3 is TGCAGCGTCCAGGGTTACACTGAAGCTTTCTTT.

The table lists this clone with a count of one. The V gene is TRBV29-1, the J gene TRBJ1-3; D may be TRBD1 (5 bases). Trimming removed 5 bases at V and 3 bases at J, with 8 bases between. The CDR3 totals 12 residues. Looked up from germline, CDR1 is SQVTM and CDR2 is ANQGSEA. DNA of the CDR3: TGCAGCGTTCGGGGGTATGGAAACACCATATATTTT. This encodes CSVRGYGNTIYF.

Notes on this clone: The same CDR3 is also encoded by other DNA sequences in this sample. The chain uses TRBV6-1 and TRBJ2-1; D is uncertain. Germline CDR1 is MNHNS and CDR2 is SASEGT. Between the trimmed V and J ends, which lost 4 bases and 6 bases, there was a span of 10 bases. This CDR3 region has 13 residues. The CDR3: CASSGAGFNEQFF. DNA of the CDR3: TGTGCCAGCAGTGGCGCAGGATTCAATGAGCAGTTCTTC.

The chain recombines TRBV18 with TRBJ1-1; 9 bases agree with TRBD1. Germline CDR1 reads KGHSH; CDR2 reads LQKENI. The CDR3 is 14 residues long. The ends lost 3 bases at V and 6 bases at J; junction bases unmatched: 5. The CDR3 DNA is TGTGCCAGCTCACCGGGGACAGGGAAGGCTGAAGCTTTCTTT. It specifies CASSPGTGKAEAFF.